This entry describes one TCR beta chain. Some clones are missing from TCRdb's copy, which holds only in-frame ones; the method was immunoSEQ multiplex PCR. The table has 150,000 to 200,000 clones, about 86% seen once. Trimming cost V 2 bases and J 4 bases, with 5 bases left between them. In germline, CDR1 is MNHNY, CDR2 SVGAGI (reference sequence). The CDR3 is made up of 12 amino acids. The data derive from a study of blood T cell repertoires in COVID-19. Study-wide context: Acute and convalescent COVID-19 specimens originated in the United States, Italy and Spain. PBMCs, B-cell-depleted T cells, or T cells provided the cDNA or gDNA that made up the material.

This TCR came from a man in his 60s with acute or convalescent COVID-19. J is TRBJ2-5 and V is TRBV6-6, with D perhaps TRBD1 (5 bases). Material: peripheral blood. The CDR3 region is CASSYQGETQYF. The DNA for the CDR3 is TGTGCCAGCAGTTACCAGGGAGAGACCCAGTACTTC.